This is a list of T cell receptor beta chains from one sample in a study of identical twins. TCRdb processed the 5' RACE reads anew with MiXCR; each CDR3 protein has one entry. This sample has around 530,000 distinct CDR3 sequences, with around 15% found just once. This sample was also put to use in a study of yellow fever vaccine responses in identical twins.

The sample taken for sequencing was CD4+ T cells sorted from blood. The receptors originated from a woman between 18 and 29 years old in good health. Both conserved end residues are part of each CDR3. Fields, in order: V gene, D gene, CDR3 protein. The D gene is left open where the match is weak.

v_call: TRBV4-1; d_call: .; cdr3_aa: CASSQAGRNTEAFF
v_call: TRBV5-1; d_call: TRBD2; cdr3_aa: CASSLRAGGPYNEQFF
v_call: TRBV6-5; d_call: TRBD2; cdr3_aa: CASSYSSSGRIQYF
v_call: TRBV20-1; d_call: TRBD1; cdr3_aa: CSAGQGDVHGELFF
v_call: TRBV10-3; d_call: TRBD2; cdr3_aa: CATERGSGSSYEQYF
v_call: TRBV7-2; d_call: .; cdr3_aa: CASSLARGPLVAQHF
v_call: TRBV20-1; d_call: .; cdr3_aa: CSATAGANYNEQFF
v_call: TRBV24-1; d_call: .; cdr3_aa: CATSDSRSWSSYNEQFF
v_call: TRBV11-3; d_call: .; cdr3_aa: CASSLWMGDEQYF
v_call: TRBV5-1; d_call: TRBD2; cdr3_aa: CASSITRTSGYESEQFF
v_call: TRBV20-1; d_call: .; cdr3_aa: CSASWTSNTEAFF
v_call: TRBV24-1; d_call: .; cdr3_aa: CATSDLRHGGSETQYF
v_call: TRBV19; d_call: .; cdr3_aa: CASSKSGHYSGANVLTF
v_call: TRBV5-6; d_call: .; cdr3_aa: CASSPEVARQPANTEAFF
v_call: TRBV7-2; d_call: .; cdr3_aa: CASSSPAGKIVTDTQYF
v_call: TRBV24-1; d_call: TRBD2; cdr3_aa: CATSDFRGGSFNNEQFF
v_call: TRBV25-1; d_call: .; cdr3_aa: CASSRDLSTDTQYF
v_call: TRBV5-1; d_call: .; cdr3_aa: CASSFRERNEQFF
v_call: TRBV5-1; d_call: .; cdr3_aa: CASSLGDVARNTEAFF
v_call: TRBV10-3; d_call: .; cdr3_aa: CAIRGGTGNEQFF
v_call: TRBV28; d_call: .; cdr3_aa: CASTPGLRTDTQYF
v_call: TRBV18; d_call: .; cdr3_aa: CASSRSAAMNTEAFF
v_call: TRBV2; d_call: TRBD2; cdr3_aa: CASSERLAGPYTGELFF
v_call: TRBV12-3/TRBV12-4; d_call: .; cdr3_aa: CASSRTPNTEAFF
v_call: TRBV6-1; d_call: .; cdr3_aa: CASGAGFSYNEQFF
v_call: TRBV7-2; d_call: .; cdr3_aa: CASSPTGTIPYEQYF
v_call: TRBV5-1; d_call: .; cdr3_aa: CASSLLLAYEQYF
v_call: TRBV6-1; d_call: TRBD1; cdr3_aa: CASSKGDRVGVGNQPQHF
v_call: TRBV11-3; d_call: .; cdr3_aa: CASSFGVAGMADTQYF
v_call: TRBV7-9; d_call: .; cdr3_aa: CASVQSSSYNSPLHF
v_call: TRBV5-1; d_call: TRBD2; cdr3_aa: CASSPATTSGQETQYF
v_call: TRBV10-3; d_call: .; cdr3_aa: CATRPGLGTDTQYF
v_call: TRBV5-1; d_call: TRBD2; cdr3_aa: CASSQAGDAYNEQFF
v_call: TRBV5-1; d_call: TRBD2; cdr3_aa: CASSGTSGGVADTQYF
v_call: TRBV7-2; d_call: .; cdr3_aa: CASSLNRVGEQFF
v_call: TRBV27; d_call: .; cdr3_aa: CASRKPGKGNEQFF
v_call: TRBV7-3; d_call: TRBD1; cdr3_aa: CASSLSGQTTDTQYF
v_call: TRBV29-1; d_call: TRBD2; cdr3_aa: CSVESTSGGSYNEQFF
v_call: TRBV3-1; d_call: .; cdr3_aa: CASSRERIQGSYGYTF
v_call: TRBV7-8; d_call: .; cdr3_aa: CASSLTRGRVLQETQYF
v_call: TRBV14; d_call: TRBD2; cdr3_aa: CASSDSGIRGQFF
v_call: TRBV12-3/TRBV12-4; d_call: .; cdr3_aa: CASSFGEGDTQYF
v_call: TRBV5-6; d_call: TRBD1; cdr3_aa: CASSFLATGGNTEAFF
v_call: TRBV29-1; d_call: TRBD2; cdr3_aa: CSVLLAGGHDNEQFF
v_call: TRBV5-5; d_call: .; cdr3_aa: CASREGPNTEAFF
v_call: TRBV5-5; d_call: .; cdr3_aa: CASSLWWGGDSYEQYF
v_call: TRBV4-1; d_call: .; cdr3_aa: CASSQYRTEEAFF